This T cell receptor beta chain was identified in a study of T-cell memory formation after mild COVID-19. Study-level results: Of the contracting clones, CD4+ ones lay mainly in CM and EM, and CD8+ ones in EMRA.

Libraries for TCRalpha and TCRbeta carried sample barcodes and unique molecular identifiers via 5'RACE. A single record per CDR3 protein comes from TCRdb applying MiXCR to the 5' RACE reads. The sample yields 45,000 to 50,000 distinct CDR3 sequences, under 7.5% seen once. Germline values: CDR1 LGHDT, CDR2 YNNKEL (reference sequence). V was trimmed by 4 bases and J by 1 base, leaving 4 bases between them. This CDR3 contains 13 residues. In this sample, this clonotype turned up a few times. Its antigen is not identified. This receptor was taken from a young man who had mild COVID-19 (a few samples of this study predate the infection). Cell type and time point are not known. The rearrangement links TRBV3-1 to TRBJ2-2; D is uncertain. The sequencing sample was made of PBMCs or a T cell subset sorted from them (not recorded which). The CDR3 DNA is TGTGCCAGCAGCCGGAGGAACACCGGGGAGCTGTTTTTT. Its translation is CASSRRNTGELFF.